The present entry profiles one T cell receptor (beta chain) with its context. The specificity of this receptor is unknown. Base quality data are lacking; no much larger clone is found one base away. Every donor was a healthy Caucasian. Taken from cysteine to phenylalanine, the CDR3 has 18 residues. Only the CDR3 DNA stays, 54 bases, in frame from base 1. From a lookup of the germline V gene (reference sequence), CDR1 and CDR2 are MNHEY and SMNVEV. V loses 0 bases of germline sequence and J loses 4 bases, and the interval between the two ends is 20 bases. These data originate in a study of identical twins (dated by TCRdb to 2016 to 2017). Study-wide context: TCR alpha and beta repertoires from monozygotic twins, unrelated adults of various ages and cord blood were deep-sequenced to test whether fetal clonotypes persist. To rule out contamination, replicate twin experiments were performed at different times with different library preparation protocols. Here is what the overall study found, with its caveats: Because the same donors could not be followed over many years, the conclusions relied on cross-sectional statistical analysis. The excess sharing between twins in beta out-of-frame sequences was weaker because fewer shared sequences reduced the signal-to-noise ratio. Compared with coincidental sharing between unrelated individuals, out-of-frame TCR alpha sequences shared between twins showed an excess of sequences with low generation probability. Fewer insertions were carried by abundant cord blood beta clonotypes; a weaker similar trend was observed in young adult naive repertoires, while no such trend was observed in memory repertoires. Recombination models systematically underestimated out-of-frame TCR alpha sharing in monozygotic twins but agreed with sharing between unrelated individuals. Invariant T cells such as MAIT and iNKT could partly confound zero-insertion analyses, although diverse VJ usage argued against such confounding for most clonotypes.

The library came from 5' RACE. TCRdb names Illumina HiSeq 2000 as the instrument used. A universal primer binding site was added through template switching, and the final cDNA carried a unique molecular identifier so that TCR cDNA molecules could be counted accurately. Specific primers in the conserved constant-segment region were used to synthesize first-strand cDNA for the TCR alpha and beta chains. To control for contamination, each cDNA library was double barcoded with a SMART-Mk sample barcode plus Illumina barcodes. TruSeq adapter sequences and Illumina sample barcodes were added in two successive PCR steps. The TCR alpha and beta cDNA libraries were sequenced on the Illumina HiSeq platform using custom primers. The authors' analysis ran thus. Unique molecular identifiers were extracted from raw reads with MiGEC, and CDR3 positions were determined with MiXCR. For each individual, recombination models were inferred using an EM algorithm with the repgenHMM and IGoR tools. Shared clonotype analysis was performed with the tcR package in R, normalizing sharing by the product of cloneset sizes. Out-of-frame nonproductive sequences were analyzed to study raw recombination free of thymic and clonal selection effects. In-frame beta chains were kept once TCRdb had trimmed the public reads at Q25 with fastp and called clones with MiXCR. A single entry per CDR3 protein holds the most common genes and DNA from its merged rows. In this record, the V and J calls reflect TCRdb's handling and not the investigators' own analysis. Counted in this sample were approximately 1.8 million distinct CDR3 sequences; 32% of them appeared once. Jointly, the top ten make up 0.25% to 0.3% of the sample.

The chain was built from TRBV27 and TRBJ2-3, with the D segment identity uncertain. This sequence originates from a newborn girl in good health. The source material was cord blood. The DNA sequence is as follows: TGTGCCAGCAGTTTATCGAATGGCTCCCAGCTTATGGCAGATACGCAGTATTTT. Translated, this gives CASSLSNGSQLMADTQYF.